The present TCR beta chain was sequenced within a study of T-cell memory formation after mild COVID-19. Study results and limitations: Proof of SARS-CoV-2 specificity was absent for the second-wave clones that crested on day 37. Researchers found some responding clones in pre-infection memory, a sign that cross-reactive memory joined.

A single record per CDR3 protein comes from TCRdb applying MiXCR to the 5' RACE reads. The sample holds some 340,000 distinct CDR3 sequences, over 10% seen once. Trimming left V 3 bases short and J 4 bases short, with 9 bases between. The CDR3 runs to 13 residues. Germline V CDR1 and CDR2: LNHNV, YYDKDF (reference sequence). This clonotype was counted a few times. Its matching antigen is unknown. Material: PBMCs or a T cell subset sorted from them (not recorded which). This chain links TRBV15 with TRBJ2-5; D unresolved. The sequence was obtained from a man in his late teens or twenties who had mild COVID-19 (a few samples of this study predate the infection). Cell type and time point are not known. The CDR3 DNA reads TGTGCCACCAGCAGGACCGTACCAGAGACCCAGTACTTC. It encodes CATSRTVPETQYF. The full variable domain, its missing parts supplied by reference TRBV15 and TRBJ2-5, is DAMVIQNPRYQVTQFGKPVTLSCSQTLNHNVMYWYQQKSSQAPKLLFHYYDKDFNNEADTPDNFQSRRPNTSFCFLDIRSPGLGDTAMYLCATSRTVPETQYFGPGTRLLVL.